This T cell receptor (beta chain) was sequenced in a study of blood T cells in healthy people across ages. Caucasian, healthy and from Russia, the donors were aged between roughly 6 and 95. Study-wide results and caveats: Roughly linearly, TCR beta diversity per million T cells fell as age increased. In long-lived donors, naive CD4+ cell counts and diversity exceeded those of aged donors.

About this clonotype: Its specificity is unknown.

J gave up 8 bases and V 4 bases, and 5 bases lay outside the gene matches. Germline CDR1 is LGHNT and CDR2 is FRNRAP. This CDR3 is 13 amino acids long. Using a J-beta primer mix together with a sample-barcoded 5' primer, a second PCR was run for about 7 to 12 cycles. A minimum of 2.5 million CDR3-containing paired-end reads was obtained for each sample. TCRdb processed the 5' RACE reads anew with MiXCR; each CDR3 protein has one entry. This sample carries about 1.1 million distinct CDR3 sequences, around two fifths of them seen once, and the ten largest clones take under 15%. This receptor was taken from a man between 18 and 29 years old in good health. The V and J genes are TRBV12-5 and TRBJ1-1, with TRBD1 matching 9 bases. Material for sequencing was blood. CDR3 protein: CASGYGQGTEAFF. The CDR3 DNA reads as TGTGCTAGTGGTTATGGACAGGGGACGGAAGCTTTCTTT.